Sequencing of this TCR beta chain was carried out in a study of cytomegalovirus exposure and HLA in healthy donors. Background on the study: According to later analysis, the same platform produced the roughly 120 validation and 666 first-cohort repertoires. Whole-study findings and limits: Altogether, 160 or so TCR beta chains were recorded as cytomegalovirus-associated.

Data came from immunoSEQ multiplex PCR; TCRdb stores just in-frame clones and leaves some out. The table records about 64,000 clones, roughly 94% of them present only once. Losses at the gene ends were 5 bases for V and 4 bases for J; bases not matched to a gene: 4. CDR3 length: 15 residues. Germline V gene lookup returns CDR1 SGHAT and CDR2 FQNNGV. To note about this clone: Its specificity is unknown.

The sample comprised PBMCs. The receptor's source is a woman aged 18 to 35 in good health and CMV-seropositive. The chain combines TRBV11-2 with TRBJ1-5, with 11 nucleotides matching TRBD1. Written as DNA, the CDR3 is TGTGCCAGCAGCCTAGGGACAGGGGGGAATCAGCCCCAGCATTTT. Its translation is CASSLGTGGNQPQHF.